This entry lists 28 T cell receptor beta chains sequenced from one sample in a study of blood T cell repertoires in COVID-19. This table comes from immunoSEQ multiplex PCR, and its TCRdb copy is limited to in-frame clones, with some not included. The table lists 150,000 to 160,000 clones, 80% of them singletons. Sequencing was done on a sample of peripheral blood. These receptors were obtained from a man aged 60 to 75 with acute or convalescent COVID-19.

V is TRBV10-2 and J is TRBJ2-5; D gene uncertain. From germline, CDR1 is WSHSY and CDR2 SAAADI. V was trimmed by 1 base and J by 1 base, leaving 7 bases between them. The CDR3 has 14 residues. CDR3 sequence: CASSEWAVQETQYF. The CDR3 region has the DNA TGCGCCAGCAGTGAGTGGGCAGTCCAAGAGACCCAGTACTTC.

The chain joins TRBV7-9 to TRBJ2-1, with 7 bases fitting TRBD1. V was clipped by 8 bases and J by 2 bases; unmatched bases: 12. The CDR3 is 16 amino acids. Germline CDR1 reads SEHNR; CDR2 reads FQNEAQ (reference sequence). The DNA for the CDR3 is TGTGCCAGCTATCCTAGGGGGCAGGGGGCCTACAATGAGCAGTTCTTC. Protein: CASYPRGQGAYNEQFF. Full variable domain (remainder filled in from reference TRBV7-9 and TRBJ2-1): DTGVSQNPRHKITKRGQNVTFRCDPISEHNRLYWYRQTLGQGPEFLTYFQNEAQLEKSRLLSDRFSAERPKGSFSTLEIQRTEQGDSAMYLCASYPRGQGAYNEQFFGPGTRLTVL.

This rearrangement joins TRBV23-1 to TRBJ2-7, with a tentative D call TRBD2 (5 bases). TRBV23-1 is filed as an ORF, its function uncertain. The CDR3 length is 15 residues. V was clipped by 2 bases and J by 2 bases, with 13 bases between them. CDR3 DNA: TGCGCCAGCAGTCAAATGAGGGTAGGACCCTACGAGCAGTACTTC. As protein: CASSQMRVGPYEQYF.

Only a few counts were recorded for this clone. The chain is built from TRBV9 and TRBJ1-5; D is undetermined. The CDR3 totals 15 residues. V lost 0 bases, J lost 0 bases, and 7 bases lay in between. Per the germline V gene, CDR1 is SGDLS and CDR2 is YYNGEE. The DNA for the CDR3 is TGTGCCAGCAGCGTAGATTTCAGTAGCAATCAGCCCCAGCATTTT. It is translated as CASSVDFSSNQPQHF.

The chain joins TRBV9 to TRBJ2-5; 11 bases line up with TRBD1. V shed 4 bases, J shed 5 bases, and the junction held 7 bases outside the gene matches. CDR3 length: 15 amino acids. Germline-derived CDR1 and CDR2 are SGDLS and YYNGEE. The CDR3 region has the DNA TGTGCCAGCAGCCTGGACAGGGGGCAGCTTGAGACCCAGTACTTC. This sequence encodes CASSLDRGQLETQYF. Filled out from reference TRBV9 and TRBJ2-5, the complete variable domain reads DSGVTQTPKHLITATGQRVTLRCSPRSGDLSVYWYQQSLDQGLQFLIQYYNGEERAKGNILERFSAQQFPDLHSELNLSSLELGDSALYFCASSLDRGQLETQYFGPGTRLLVL.

V and J are TRBV18 and TRBJ1-6; tentative D call: TRBD1 (5 bases). This CDR3 is built from 15 residues. Germline-derived CDR1 and CDR2 are KGHSH and LQKENI. The germline V and J ends were trimmed by 6 bases and 10 bases, with 19 bases remaining between them. The DNA of the CDR3 is TGTGCCAGCTCCCCGACCCCAGGGTTGGGGTCACCCCTCCACTTT. It yields the protein CASSPTPGLGSPLHF. Variable domain in full (rest from reference TRBV18 and TRBJ1-6): NAGVMQNPRHLVRRRGQEARLRCSPMKGHSHVYWYRQLPEEGLKFMVYLQKENIIDESGMPKERFSAEFPKEGPSILRIQQVVRGDSAAYFCASSPTPGLGSPLHFGNGTRLTVT.

This sequence joins TRBV10-3 and TRBJ1-2; D perhaps matches TRBD1 (5 bases). Per germline, CDR1 ENHRY and CDR2 SYGVKD. The CDR3 sequence is 13 residues long. Between the trimmed V and J ends, which lost 8 bases and 3 bases, there was a span of 13 bases. The CDR3 bases are TGTGCCATCGGGCAGGGAACTGACTATGGCTACACCTTC. Encoded protein: CAIGQGTDYGYTF.

This clone was seen a handful of times. The genes are TRBV21-1 and TRBJ2-7; no DNA check was done on the table's D call, TRBD1. TRBV21-1 is a pseudogene. This CDR3 contains 17 residues. The CDR3 spells CASSKASDRRSPYEQYF. Written as DNA, the CDR3 is TGTGCCAGCAGCAAAGCGTCAGACAGAAGGAGTCCCTACGAGCAGTACTTC.

The V gene is TRBV6-5, the J gene TRBJ1-3, with a possible D match to TRBD1 (6 bases). This CDR3 is 14 amino acids long. Germline loops: CDR1 MNHEY, CDR2 SVGAGI. V lost 5 bases and J lost 2, with 10 bases in between. In nucleotides, the CDR3 is TGTGCCAGCAGTCTACAGGGAACTGGAAACACCATATATTTT. Translating it yields CASSLQGTGNTIYF.

The chain joins TRBV14 to TRBJ2-7, with D unclear. CDR1 is SGHDN and CDR2 is FVKESK in the germline V gene. Trimming left V 4 bases short and J 9 bases short, with 13 bases between. The CDR3 spans 12 residues. The CDR3 nucleotides read TGTGCCAGCAGCCCCCTGGGCAGCTTGCAGTACTTC. Its translation is CASSPLGSLQYF. The full variable domain, rest sourced from reference TRBV14 and TRBJ2-7, is EAGVTQFPSHSVIEKGQTVTLRCDPISGHDNLYWYRRVMGKEIKFLLHFVKESKQDESGMPNNRFLAERTGGTYSTLKVQPAELEDSGVYFCASSPLGSLQYFGPGTRLTVT.

The chain combines TRBV11-2 with TRBJ1-1; D might be TRBD1 (5 bases). The V end lost 4 bases, the J end lost 1 base, and 13 bases lay between the germline ends. The CDR3 has 15 amino acids. Germline V CDR1 and CDR2: SGHAT, FQNNGV. The CDR3 DNA reads as TGTGCCAGCAGCTCCCGAGACAGTCGGAACACTGAAGCTTTCTTT. Its protein is CASSSRDSRNTEAFF.

The chain combines TRBV5-4 with TRBJ2-7; 8 bases fit TRBD2. Unmatched junction bases numbered 8, after V lost 4 bases and J lost 5 bases. The CDR3 covers 14 residues. Looked up from germline, CDR1 is SGHNT and CDR2 is YYREEE (reference sequence). The CDR3 DNA sequence: TGTGCCAGCAGCCCAACCGGGACTAGGAACGAGCAGTACTTC. Translating gives CASSPTGTRNEQYF.

This chain links TRBV5-6 with TRBJ1-5, with D perhaps TRBD1 (5 bases). Trimming removed 3 bases from V and 3 bases from J, with 13 bases in between. This CDR3 spans 15 amino acids. The germline V gene encodes CDR1 SGHDT and CDR2 YYEEEE. The CDR3 coding sequence is TGTGCCAGCAGCTCGGTGGCAGGGAACAATCAGCCCCAGCATTTT. Protein: CASSSVAGNNQPQHF.

V is TRBV10-3 and J is TRBJ2-2; 7 bases align to TRBD1. Per germline, CDR1 ENHRY and CDR2 SYGVKD. This CDR3 has 13 residues. V lost 10 bases to trimming and J lost 7 bases; unmatched junction nucleotides: 9. In DNA, the CDR3 is TGTGCCACCTCCACAGGGGAGAGCGGGGAGCTGTTTTTT. Protein sequence: CATSTGESGELFF.

As to this clone: One end of the junction does not line up with germline, which may come from a read error. V usage is TRBV30 and J usage is TRBJ2-7; 7 positions match TRBD1. The CDR3 sequence is 14 residues long. Germline CDR1 reads GTSNPN; CDR2 reads SVGIG (reference sequence). The DNA for the CDR3 is TGTGCCTGGAGTGGAATGACAGGGTCGTCTCCCCGGCGCTTC. Translation gives CAWSGMTGSSPRRF.

The chain is built from TRBV7-6 and TRBJ2-1; 8 nucleotides match TRBD2. The CDR3 is 15 residues long. V gave up 5 bases and J gave up 5 bases; unmatched junction bases: 8. Germline V gene lookup returns CDR1 SGHVS and CDR2 FNYEAQ. CDR3 coding DNA: TGTGCCAGCAGCGCCGGGGGGGCCGACAACAATGAGCAGTTCTTC. Translating gives CASSAGGADNNEQFF.

V is TRBV6-2 or TRBV6-3 and J is TRBJ2-7; 11 bases are shared with TRBD2. J lost 6 bases, V lost 5 bases, and 9 bases had no gene match. This CDR3 comprises 15 residues. Germline assignment: CDR1 MNHEY and CDR2 SVGEGT. CDR3 in DNA: TGTGCCAGCAGTAACTACCTAGCGGGAGGTATCGAGCAGTACTTC. Its protein product is CASSNYLAGGIEQYF.

This chain links TRBV28 with TRBJ2-7; D is possibly TRBD1 (6 bases). The V end lost 7 bases, the J end lost 2 bases, and 18 bases lay between the germline ends. Germline CDR1 reads MDHEN; CDR2 reads SYDVKM. This CDR3 is built from 15 residues. Written as DNA, the CDR3 is TGTGCCAGCACCCCAACGGGACACCCAACCTACGAGCAGTACTTC. It codes for CASTPTGHPTYEQYF.

The gene calls are TRBV28 and TRBJ2-1; D uncertain. The ends were cut back, 5 bases at V and 12 bases at J, with 14 bases in the middle. The CDR3 spans 12 residues. CDR1 is MDHEN, CDR2 SYDVKM, per germline. The DNA for the CDR3 is TGTGCCAGCAGTCCCCCTAGTCTGGGGCAGTTCTTC. Translated, it gives CASSPPSLGQFF.

The V and J genes are TRBV4-3 and TRBJ2-1; tentatively, D is TRBD2 (5 bases). The germline gives CDR1 LGHNA, CDR2 YSLEER. V lost 1 base to trimming and J lost 7 bases, with 14 bases between them. This CDR3 contains 15 residues. This CDR3 reads CASSQAQLGPNEQFF. The CDR3 DNA is TGCGCCAGCAGCCAAGCCCAACTAGGCCCTAATGAGCAGTTCTTC.

This sequence joins TRBV7-9 and TRBJ1-1, with TRBD1 matching over 8 bases. Trimming took 6 bases from V and 4 from J; bases not matched to a gene: 7. The CDR3 is 14 amino acids. The germline CDR1 and CDR2 sequences are SEHNR and FQNEAQ (reference sequence). The CDR3 nucleotides are TGTGCCAGCAGATTAACTACAGGGGGCACTGAAGCTTTCTTT. Protein sequence: CASRLTTGGTEAFF.

The genes are TRBV14 and TRBJ1-1, with 8 bases that match TRBD1. V lost 2 bases and J lost 5; bases outside the gene matches: 10. The CDR3 is 16 amino acids. Germline V gene lookup returns CDR1 SGHDN and CDR2 FVKESK. The CDR3 DNA follows: TGTGCCAGCAGCCAAATGGCATGGACAGGGAGGACTGAAGCTTTCTTT. This codes for CASSQMAWTGRTEAFF.

V gene TRBV10-3 combines with J gene TRBJ1-6; no definite D call. The CDR3 runs 16 residues. V was trimmed by 0 bases and J by 0 bases, leaving 6 bases between them. Germline values: CDR1 ENHRY, CDR2 SYGVKD. The CDR3 coding sequence is TGTGCCATCAGTGAGTCGGGCAGCTCCTATAATTCACCCCTCCACTTT. Protein product: CAISESGSSYNSPLHF.

This chain connects TRBV5-1 to TRBJ2-1; 13 bases are a match to TRBD2. The junction had 4 bases not matched to a gene; V was cut back by 4 bases and J by 0 bases. The CDR3 has 17 residues. In germline, CDR1 is SGHRS, CDR2 YFSETQ. CDR3 in DNA: TGCGCCAGCAGCCAGGGACTAGCGGGGAGCTCCTACAATGAGCAGTTCTTC. This sequence encodes CASSQGLAGSSYNEQFF.

DNA of the CDR3: TGCGCCAGCAGCTTGGCCCAGGGAACCACCTACGAGCAGTACTTC. As protein: CASSLAQGTTYEQYF. V gene TRBV5-1 combines with J gene TRBJ2-7; D might be TRBD1 (5 bases). Germline V gene lookup returns CDR1 SGHRS and CDR2 YFSETQ. V lost 0 bases and J 2 bases, leaving 12 bases between the germline ends. CDR3 length: 15 amino acids.

The chain carries TRBV10-2 and TRBJ2-3; D is possibly TRBD2 (5 bases). Trimming pared 4 bases from V and 0 bases from J, leaving 17 bases between. The germline gives CDR1 WSHSY, CDR2 SAAADI. This CDR3 spans 17 amino acids. CDR3 coding DNA: TGCGCCAGCAGTGCCGGGCTTACTAGGCCTAGCACAGATACGCAGTATTTT. Protein sequence: CASSAGLTRPSTDTQYF.

The gene calls are TRBV28 and TRBJ2-3; D gene unclear. The V end was cut by 3 bases, the J end by 7 bases, with 14 bases between. The length of the CDR3 is 14 residues. The germline gives CDR1 MDHEN, CDR2 SYDVKM. The CDR3 nucleotides read TGTGCCAGCAGTTTTGGTGGAGCTAGGAATACGCAGTATTTT. Protein product: CASSFGGARNTQYF.

The table lists this clone with a few counts. This sequence joins TRBV14 and TRBJ1-1; 8 bases fit TRBD1. Unmatched junction bases numbered 6, after V lost 5 bases and J lost 4 bases. Germline-derived CDR1 and CDR2 are SGHDN and FVKESK. The CDR3 contains 14 residues. CDR3 nucleotides: TGTGCCAGCAGCACTTCAGGGGGCTTCACTGAAGCTTTCTTT. Translating gives CASSTSGGFTEAFF.